This T cell receptor beta chain stems from a study of cytomegalovirus exposure and HLA in healthy donors. Study-wide results and caveats: A later examination showed that TCR association rates differed by HLA locus, with DRB1 most and HLA-C fewest. In a later analysis, TCR beta V- and J-gene trimming showed a link to a missense DCLRE1C variant. In an earlier analysis, productive rearrangement rates for most beta V segments clustered near 87% or 30%.

PCR employed 60 Vbeta and 13 Jbeta primers. The method was immunoSEQ multiplex PCR; TCRdb's version includes in-frame clones alone and lacks a portion of them. Here the sample spans under 150,000 clones, 79% being singletons. With regard to this clone: Its cognate antigen is unknown. An end of the junction does not agree with germline; a read error may underlie this.

The specimen was PBMCs. The receptor's source is a man younger than 35 in good health and CMV-seronegative.

CDR3 sequence (DNA): TGTGTCAGCGGGGGACAGGGGTACGAGCAGTACTTC. Its protein is CVSGGQGYEQYF. V usage is TRBV2 and J usage is TRBJ2-7; 10 nucleotides agree with TRBD1. Germline CDR1 is SNHLY and CDR2 is FYNNEI. This CDR3 is built from 12 residues. Full variable domain (remainder filled in from reference TRBV2 and TRBJ2-7): EPEVTQTPSHQVTQMGQEVILRCVPISNHLYFYWYRQILGQKVEFLVSFYNNEISEKSEIFDDQFSVERPDGSNFTLKIRSTKLEDSAMYFCVSGGQGYEQYFGPGTRLTVT.